These 12 T cell receptor beta chains were all obtained from the same sample, sequenced in a study of T cells in localized non-small cell lung cancer. Profiling relied on immunoSEQ multiplex PCR, and the TCRdb table lists in-frame clones only, not all of them. The data show 50,000 to 60,000 clones, with 80% seen just once and 4.5% to 5.5% held by the top ten. Sequenced here: PBMCs, sampled before any cancer treatment. Receptor source: a woman aged 40-70 years with stage II lung adenocarcinoma.

The J gene is TRBJ2-3, the V gene TRBV4-3; maybe TRBD1 (7 bases). Germline V CDR1 and CDR2: LGHNA, YSLEER. V lost 4 bases and J 2 bases, leaving 10 bases between the germline ends. This CDR3 contains 14 residues. CDR3 sequence: CASSPGGHTDTQYF. DNA for the CDR3: TGCGCCAGCAGCCCAGGGGGGCACACAGATACGCAGTATTTT.

This clone was detected only once. This sequence joins TRBV18 and TRBJ1-2; 9 positions agree with TRBD1. The V segment lost 2 bases and the J segment 5 bases; nucleotides outside the gene matches: 6. Germline V gene lookup returns CDR1 KGHSH and CDR2 LQKENI. The CDR3 is made up of 15 amino acids. The CDR3 loop reads CASSPMGQGIYGYTF. DNA for the CDR3: TGTGCCAGCTCACCAATGGGACAGGGAATTTATGGCTACACCTTC.

This sequence joins TRBV7-2 and TRBJ2-7, with TRBD2 as a possible D gene (6 bases). The CDR3 length is 12 residues. Germline V gene data show CDR1 as SGHTA and CDR2 as FQGNSA. With 5 bases removed from V and 3 bases from J, the gap between germline ends came to 8 bases. The CDR3 region has the DNA TGTGCCAGCAGCCTTAGCGGCTACGAGCAGTACTTC. Translation: CASSLSGYEQYF. The full variable domain, in which reference TRBV7-2 and TRBJ2-7 provide the parts outside the CDR3, is GAGVSQSPSNKVTEKGKDVELRCDPISGHTALYWYRQSLGQGLEFLIYFQGNSAPDKSGLPSDRFSAERTGGSVSTLTIQRTQQEDSAVYLCASSLSGYEQYFGPGTRLTVT.

V is TRBV28 and J is TRBJ2-3; D remains ambiguous. Per germline, CDR1 MDHEN and CDR2 SYDVKM. This CDR3 is built from 15 residues. Trimming took 1 base from V and 7 from J, leaving 15 bases between them. The chain's CDR3 is CASSLFWTLGYTQYF. The CDR3 bases are TGTGCCAGCAGTTTATTTTGGACCTTGGGGTATACGCAGTATTTT. The entire variable domain, with the rest obtained from reference TRBV28 and TRBJ2-3, is as follows: DVKVTQSSRYLVKRTGEKVFLECVQDMDHENMFWYRQDPGLGLRLIYFSYDVKMKEKGDIPEGYSVSREKKERFSLILESASTNQTSMYLCASSLFWTLGYTQYFGPGTRLTVL.

The gene calls are TRBV29-1 and TRBJ1-2; the D gene is possibly TRBD1 (5 bases). Trimming removed 6 bases from V and 3 bases from J, with 14 bases in between. The CDR3 loop spans 13 amino acids. The germline V gene has CDR1 SQVTM and CDR2 ANQGSEA. CDR3 region: CSVSTGVYYGYTF. The CDR3 bases are TGCAGCGTCTCGACGGGGGTTTACTATGGCTACACCTTC. The complete variable domain, with remaining parts taken from reference TRBV29-1 and TRBJ1-2, reads SAVISQKPSRDICQRGTSLTIQCQVDSQVTMMFWYRQQPGQSLTLIATANQGSEATYESGFVIDKFPISRPNLTFSTLTVSNMSPEDSSIYLCSVSTGVYYGYTFGSGTRLTVV.

This chain connects TRBV27 to TRBJ1-1; 7 positions match TRBD1. Per the germline V gene, CDR1 is MNHEY and CDR2 is SMNVEV (reference sequence). The CDR3 is 14 amino acids. V trimming: 6 bases; J trimming: 6 bases; junction bases outside the gene matches: 10. The CDR3 coding sequence is TGTGCCAGCAGCAGACAGGGACGTCGGGCTGAAGCTTTCTTT. Amino acid sequence: CASSRQGRRAEAFF.

This chain links TRBV6-1 with TRBJ1-5, with 12 positions matching TRBD1. Germline V lookup: CDR1 MNHNS, CDR2 SASEGT. CDR3 size: 17 residues. V lost 4 bases to trimming and J lost 0 bases; unmatched junction nucleotides: 4. The CDR3 nucleotides read TGTGCCAGCAGTGGACGGGACAGGGGGCTTAGCAATCAGCCCCAGCATTTT. This codes for CASSGRDRGLSNQPQHF.

V is TRBV4-3 and J is TRBJ1-1; TRBD1 might be the D (6 bases). CDR1 is LGHNA and CDR2 is YSLEER in the germline V gene. The CDR3 totals 15 residues. Deletions cut 3 bases from V and 8 bases from J, with 19 bases between. This CDR3 is CASSQGGQSLNEAFF. In DNA, the CDR3 is TGCGCCAGCAGCCAGGGGGGACAATCACTAAACGAAGCTTTCTTT.

Only a few counts were recorded for this clone. DNA for the CDR3: TGTGCCAGCAGGGGACAAGGGGCTTTCTTT. Protein: CASRGQGAFF. The chain has TRBV6-6 and TRBJ1-1, with D perhaps TRBD1 (6 bases). This CDR3 comprises 10 residues. The germline V gene has CDR1 MNHNY and CDR2 SVGAGI (reference sequence). Trimming pared 6 bases from V and 11 bases from J, leaving 10 bases between.

Only one count was recorded for this clone. This rearrangement joins TRBV28 to TRBJ2-5, with 8 bases matching TRBD2. The CDR3 runs 16 residues. Germline CDR1 reads MDHEN; CDR2 reads SYDVKM. V lost 2 bases and J lost 2; bases outside the gene matches: 7. This chain's CDR3 is CASSLEIAGKQETQYF. Written as DNA, the CDR3 is TGTGCCAGCAGTTTAGAGATAGCGGGGAAACAAGAGACCCAGTACTTC.

This sequence joins TRBV5-5 and TRBJ1-1; TRBD1 aligns across 9 bases. Germline V gene sequence: CDR1 SGHKS, CDR2 YYEKEE (reference sequence). The CDR3 covers 16 residues. J lost 0 bases, V lost 2 bases, and 5 bases had no gene match. CDR3 in amino acids: CASSFLRTGVNTEAFF. The CDR3 DNA sequence: TGTGCCAGCAGCTTTCTAAGGACAGGGGTGAACACTGAAGCTTTCTTT.

This clone was detected a few times. The genes are TRBV6-4 and TRBJ1-1, with no clear D. The germline gives CDR1 MRHNA, CDR2 SNTAGT. The CDR3 sequence is 13 residues long. V was shortened by 3 bases and J by 1 base, with 6 bases between the two germline ends. DNA for the CDR3: TGTGCCAGCAGTGAAATGGAGAACACTGAAGCTTTCTTT. Translation: CASSEMENTEAFF.